This TCR beta chain came from a study of OX40 agonist ivuxolimab in advanced cancers. Produced via immunoSEQ multiplex PCR; TCRdb's table is partial and in-frame only. The sample consists of approximately 56,000 clones, 75% to 85% of them appearing once. This clone was recorded only once. An end of the junction differs from the germline gene, which may be a read error. The V gene's germline CDR1 is SNHLY and CDR2 FYNNEI. The CDR3 sequence is 13 residues long. The TCR sequence derives from an adult with an advanced solid tumor such as melanoma, head and neck, liver or kidney cancer. Here the sequenced sample was CD4+ or CD8+ T cells sorted from blood, taken in a trial of the OX40 agonist ivuxolimab. The chain has TRBV2 and TRBJ2-2, with D perhaps matching TRBD1 (6 bases). For the CDR3, the DNA is TGTGCCAGCACTGAACAGGGAACCGGGGAGCTGTTTTTT. The encoded protein is CASTEQGTGELFF.